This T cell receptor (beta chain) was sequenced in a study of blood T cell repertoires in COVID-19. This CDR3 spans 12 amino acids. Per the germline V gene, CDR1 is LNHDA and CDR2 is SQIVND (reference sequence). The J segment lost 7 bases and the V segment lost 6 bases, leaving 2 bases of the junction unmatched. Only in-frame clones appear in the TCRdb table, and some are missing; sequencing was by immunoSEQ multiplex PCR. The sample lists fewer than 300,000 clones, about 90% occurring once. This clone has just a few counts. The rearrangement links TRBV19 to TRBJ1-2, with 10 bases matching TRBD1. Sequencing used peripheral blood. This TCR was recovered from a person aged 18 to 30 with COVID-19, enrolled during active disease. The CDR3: CASRTGGSGYTF. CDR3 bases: TGTGCCAGTAGGACAGGGGGCAGTGGCTACACCTTC.